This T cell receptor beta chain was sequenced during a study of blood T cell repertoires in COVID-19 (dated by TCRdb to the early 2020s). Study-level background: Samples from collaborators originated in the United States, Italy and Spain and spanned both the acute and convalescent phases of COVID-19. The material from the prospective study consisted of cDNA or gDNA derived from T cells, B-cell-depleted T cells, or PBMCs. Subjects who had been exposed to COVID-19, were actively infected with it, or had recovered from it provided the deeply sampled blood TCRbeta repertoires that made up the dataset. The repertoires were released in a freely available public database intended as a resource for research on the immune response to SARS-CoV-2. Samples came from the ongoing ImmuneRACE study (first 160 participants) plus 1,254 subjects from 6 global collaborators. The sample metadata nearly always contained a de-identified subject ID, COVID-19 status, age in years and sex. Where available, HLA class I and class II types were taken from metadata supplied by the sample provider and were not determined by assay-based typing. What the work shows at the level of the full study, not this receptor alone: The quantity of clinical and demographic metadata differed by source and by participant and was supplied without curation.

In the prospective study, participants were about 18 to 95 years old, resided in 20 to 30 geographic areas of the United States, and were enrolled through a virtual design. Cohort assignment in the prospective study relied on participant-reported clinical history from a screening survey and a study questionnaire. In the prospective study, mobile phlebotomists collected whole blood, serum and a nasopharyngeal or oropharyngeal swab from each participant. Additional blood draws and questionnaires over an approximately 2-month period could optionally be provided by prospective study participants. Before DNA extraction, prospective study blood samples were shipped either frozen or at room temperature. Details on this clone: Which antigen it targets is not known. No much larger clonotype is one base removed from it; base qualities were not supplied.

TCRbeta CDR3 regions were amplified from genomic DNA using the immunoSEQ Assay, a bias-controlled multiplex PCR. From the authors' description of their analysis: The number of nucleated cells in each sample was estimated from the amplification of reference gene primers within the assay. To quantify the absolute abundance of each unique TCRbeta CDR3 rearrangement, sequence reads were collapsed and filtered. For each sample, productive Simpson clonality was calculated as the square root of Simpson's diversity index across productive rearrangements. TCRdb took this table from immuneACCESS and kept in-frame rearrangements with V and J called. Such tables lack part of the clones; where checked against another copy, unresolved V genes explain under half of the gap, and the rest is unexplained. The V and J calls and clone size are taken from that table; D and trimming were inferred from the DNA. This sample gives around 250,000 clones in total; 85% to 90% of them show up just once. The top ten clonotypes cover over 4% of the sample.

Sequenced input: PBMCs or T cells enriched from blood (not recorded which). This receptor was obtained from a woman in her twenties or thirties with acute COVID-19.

The CDR3 region has the sequence CASSLATGQLTDTQYF. The DNA sequence is as follows: TGTGCCAGCAGCTTGGCGACAGGGCAACTCACAGATACGCAGTATTTT. This sequence uses TRBV5-5 and TRBJ2-3; 7 central nucleotides agree with TRBD1. V and J are trimmed by 0 bases and 2 bases, and the gene matches miss 6 bases of the junction. The CDR3 spans 16 residues, from the cysteine through the phenylalanine. The only DNA kept is the CDR3, 48 bases in frame from the first base. CDR1 and CDR2 (SGHKS, YYEKEE) derive from the germline V gene (reference sequence).